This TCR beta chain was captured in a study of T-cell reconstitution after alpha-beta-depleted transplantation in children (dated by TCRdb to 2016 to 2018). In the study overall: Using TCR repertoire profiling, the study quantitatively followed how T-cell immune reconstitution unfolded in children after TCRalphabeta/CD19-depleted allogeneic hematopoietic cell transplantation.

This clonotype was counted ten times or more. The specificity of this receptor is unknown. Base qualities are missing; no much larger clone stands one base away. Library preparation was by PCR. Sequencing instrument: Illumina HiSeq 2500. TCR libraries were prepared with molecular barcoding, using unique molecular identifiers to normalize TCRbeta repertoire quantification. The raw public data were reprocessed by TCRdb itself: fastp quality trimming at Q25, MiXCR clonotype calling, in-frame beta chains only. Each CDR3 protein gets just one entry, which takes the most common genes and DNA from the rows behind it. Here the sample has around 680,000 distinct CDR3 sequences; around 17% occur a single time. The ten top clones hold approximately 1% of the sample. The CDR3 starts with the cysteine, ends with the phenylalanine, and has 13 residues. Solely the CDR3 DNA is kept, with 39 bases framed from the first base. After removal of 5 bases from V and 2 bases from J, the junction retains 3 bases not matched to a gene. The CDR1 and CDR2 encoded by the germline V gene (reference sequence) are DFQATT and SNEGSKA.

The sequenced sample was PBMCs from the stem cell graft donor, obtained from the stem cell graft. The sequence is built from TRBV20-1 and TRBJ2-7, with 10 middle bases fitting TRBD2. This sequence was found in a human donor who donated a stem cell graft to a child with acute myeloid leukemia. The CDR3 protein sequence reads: CSALAGDPYEQYF. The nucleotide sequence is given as TGCAGTGCTCTAGCGGGGGATCCCTACGAGCAGTACTTC.